This T cell receptor beta chain was recorded in a study of T-cell memory formation after mild COVID-19 (dated by TCRdb to the early 2020s). General notes on the study: Most TCR sequence clusters were specific to one of the two donors. T-cell clones expanding and contracting after mild COVID-19 in two donors were tracked by longitudinal TCRalpha and TCRbeta repertoire sequencing. The cohort comprised two young, previously healthy adult volunteers, one female and one male. Points the paper makes about the study in general: Balanced CD4/CD8 phenotypes were observed for clones contracting from day 15 to 85, whereas a bias towards CD4+ was observed for a second wave of clones expanding from day 15 to 37. Only two mild cases were covered in the study, and larger cohorts including severe cases with pre-infection samples were considered necessary. Contracting CD4+ clones turned up mainly in the CM and EM memory subsets, whereas EMRA was where CD8+ clones were enriched. SARS-CoV-2 specificity was not confirmed for the second-wave clones peaking on day 37. Some responding clones were detected in pre-infection memory, suggesting pre-existing cross-reactive memory T cells joined the SARS-CoV-2 response.

Ficoll-Paque density gradient centrifugation was used to isolate PBMCs. This clonotype was seen just once. The antigen it binds to is not known. No qualities accompany the bases; no much larger clone lies one base away. One read alone lends weak support. Reads for this sample came from an Illumina NovaSeq 6000. cDNA libraries for TCRalpha and TCRbeta were prepared by 5'RACE using constant-segment primers, with sample barcodes and unique molecular identifiers added. RNA was extracted from every sample with Trizol reagent. Libraries were amplified in two PCR steps, with a second sample barcode and Illumina TruSeq adapters added in the second step. Sequencing of libraries was performed on an Illumina NovaSeq with 2 x 150 bp paired-end reads. The paper's data handling went like this. With migec v1.2.7, reads were demultiplexed and then collapsed into UMI-guided consensus sequences. With mixcr v2.1.11, UMI consensuses were aligned to TRA and TRB V and J templates and assembled into clonotypes. A clonotype was counted as expanded or contracted only if both edgeR and NoisET called the change significant, with noise models trained on biological replicates. For edgeR calls, the cutoffs were a false discovery rate-adjusted p below 0.01 and a log2 fold-change threshold of 1. PCA with hierarchical clustering of max-normalized trajectories of the 1000 most abundant clonotypes was used as exploratory dynamics analysis. Each responding clone was given a CD4 or CD8 phenotype based on the CD4+ and CD8+ repertoires, which had been sequenced separately. The public reads were reprocessed in TCRdb via fastp at Q25 and MiXCR, keeping in-frame beta chains. CDR3 protein sequences are deduplicated, and each keeps its most common genes and DNA. For this entry, the V and J calls and clone size follow TCRdb and not the study's own pipeline. Here the sample has fewer than 350,000 distinct CDR3 sequences; 15% to 20% occur a single time. 20% to 25% of the sample lies in the top ten.

From a lookup of the germline V gene, CDR1 and CDR2 are MNHEY and SVGAGI. From the cysteine up to the phenylalanine, the CDR3 has a length of 14 residues. The entry retains the CDR3 DNA only, 42 bases that are in frame from base 1. Trimming takes 5 bases off V and 0 bases off J; junction bases not matched to a gene: 1. The chain employs TRBV6-5 and TRBJ1-1; 9 central nucleotides agree with TRBD1. The material sequenced was PBMCs or a T cell subset sorted from them (not recorded which). The receptor comes from a man aged 18 to 30 who had mild COVID-19 (a few samples of this study predate the infection). The sample titles of this study are shuffled in the database, so cell type and time point are left out; the donor was told from shared clones. The encoded CDR3 is CASSTGGLNTEAFF. The DNA sequence is as follows: TGTGCCAGCAGTACAGGGGGCCTGAACACTGAAGCTTTCTTT.